The 5 T cell receptor beta chains reported below all come from one sample, sequenced in a study of T cell changes during pregnancy in multiple sclerosis. Measured with immunoSEQ multiplex PCR; TCRdb has only the in-frame clones, and not every one. Of roughly 48,000 clones in the sample, over 80% were seen once. Sample: CD4+ T cells from peripheral blood mononuclear cells, taken in the third trimester of pregnancy. Source of these receptors: a female donor with multiple sclerosis, enrolled in a pregnancy study.

The chain employs TRBV7-8 and TRBJ2-5, with TRBD2 matching 10 bases. V lost 5 bases and J lost 3; bases outside the gene matches: 3. In germline, CDR1 is SGHVS, CDR2 FQNEAQ. The CDR3 totals 14 residues. The DNA for the CDR3 is TGTGCCAGCAGCCATGGACTAGCGGAAGAGACCCAGTACTTC. The encoded protein is CASSHGLAEETQYF. The full variable domain, with the rest looked up from reference TRBV7-8 and TRBJ2-5, is GAGVSQSPRYKVAKRGQDVALRCDPISGHVSLFWYQQALGQGPEFLTYFQNEAQLDKSGLPSDRFFAERPEGSVSTLKIQRTQQEDSAVYLCASSHGLAEETQYFGPGTRLLVL.

V gene TRBV9 combines with J gene TRBJ2-6; TRBD2 might be the D (5 bases). The CDR3 covers 16 residues. Looked up from germline, CDR1 is SGDLS and CDR2 is YYNGEE. Between the trimmed V and J ends, which lost 0 bases and 1 base, there was a span of 8 bases. The CDR3 here is CASSVVSGSGANVLTF. In DNA, the CDR3 is TGTGCCAGCAGCGTAGTTTCGGGATCTGGGGCCAACGTCCTGACTTTC.

The V call is TRBV11-2, the J call TRBJ2-5, with TRBD2 identical over 9 bases. Trimming cost V 6 bases and J 1 base; bases outside gene matches: 9. This CDR3 is 16 amino acids long. CDR1 and CDR2 (germline): SGHAT, FQNNGV. For the CDR3, the DNA is TGTGCCAGCAGTCGTTTAGCGGGAGCCCCCCAAGAGACCCAGTACTTC. It is translated as CASSRLAGAPQETQYF.

The chain joins TRBV7-2 to TRBJ2-2, with D possibly matching TRBD1 (5 bases). Germline assignment: CDR1 SGHTA and CDR2 FQGNSA. V lost 3 bases, J lost 8 bases, and 10 bases lay in between. This CDR3 has 13 residues. In nucleotides, the CDR3 is TGTGCCAGCAGCTTTCAGGGTTCGGGGGAGCTGTTTTTT. This encodes CASSFQGSGELFF.

This chain joins TRBV28 and TRBJ2-7, with D possibly being TRBD2 (6 bases). Germline loops: CDR1 MDHEN, CDR2 SYDVKM. This CDR3 has 13 amino acids. V lost 7 bases and J lost 9, with 19 bases in between. CDR3 amino acids: CASMSPTRPRQYF. CDR3 nucleotide sequence: TGTGCCAGCATGTCCCCGACTAGGCCTAGGCAGTACTTC.